A selection of T cell receptor beta chains follows, all from one sample in a study of T cell repertoires in ileal Crohn's disease. Profiling relied on immunoSEQ multiplex PCR, and the TCRdb table lists in-frame clones only, not all of them. The data hold some 10,000 clones, with approximately 80% observed a single time. Material for sequencing was ileal tissue. These receptors all come from an adult with Crohn's disease. Both conserved end residues are part of each CDR3. A D gene is named only where the DNA matches it firmly. Clone size is stated in some rows and not others, as once, few, many or a class when expanded.

CDR3 DNA	CDR3 protein	clone size	V gene	J gene	D gene
TGTGCCAGCAGCCTGGGACTAGCGGACCTCTACGAGCAGTACTTC	CASSLGLADLYEQYF	-	TRBV13	TRBJ2-7	TRBD2
TGTGCCAGCAGCTGGACAGGGGGCACTAGCTTTAACTATGGCTACACCTTC	CASSWTGGTSFNYGYTF	-	TRBV5-5	TRBJ1-2	TRBD1
TGCGCCAGCAGCTTGGCTGCCTTTCCCCGAGGGGGCGCCAGTTCGGGCGAAAAATTGTTTTTT	CASSLAAFPRGGASSGEKLFF	-	TRBV5-1	TRBJ1-4	TRBD1
TGCAGCGTTTCGAGGACAGGGGGGAACACTGAAGCTTTCTTT	CSVSRTGGNTEAFF	-	TRBV29-1	TRBJ1-1	TRBD1
TGTGCCAGCAGTCCCCAGGGGGCTGGCTACACCTTC	CASSPQGAGYTF	-	TRBV28	TRBJ1-2	TRBD1
TGTGCCAGCCCCCGCAGCGGACTTAGGGAGCAGTTCTTC	CASPRSGLREQFF	-	TRBV2	TRBJ2-1	-
TGCGCCAGCAGCTTGGGGACAGGAGGCACAGATACGCAGTATTTT	CASSLGTGGTDTQYF	-	TRBV5-1	TRBJ2-3	TRBD1
TGTGCCAGCAGCCCCGATACAGGGACGGGGACCGGGGAGCTGTTTTTT	CASSPDTGTGTGELFF	-	TRBV7-9	TRBJ2-2	-
TGTGCCAGCAGCCAAAGACAGGGTTTGGGTACTGAAGCTTTCTTT	CASSQRQGLGTEAFF	-	TRBV7-3	TRBJ1-1	TRBD1
TGTGCCAGCAGCTTAATCCCGGAAGAGACCCAGTACTTC	CASSLIPEETQYF	-	TRBV7-3	TRBJ2-5	-
TGCGCCAGCAGCTGGGCACAGGGCCCCTACGAGCAGTACTTC	CASSWAQGPYEQYF	-	TRBV5-1	TRBJ2-7	-
TGTGCCAGCGGACGGGAGCTAGCAGATACGCAGTATTTT	CASGRELADTQYF	-	TRBV7-3	TRBJ2-3	-
TGTGCCAGCATGATTAACAGGAACACTGAAGCTTTCTTT	CASMINRNTEAFF	-	TRBV2	TRBJ1-1	-
TGTGCCAGCAGCTCCCACGGACTGCTATACGAGCAGTACTTC	CASSSHGLLYEQYF	-	TRBV7-2	TRBJ2-7	-
TGTGCCATCAGTGAGTCGACTAGCGGGAATCGAAATGAGCAGTTCTTC	CAISESTSGNRNEQFF	-	TRBV10-3	TRBJ2-1	TRBD2
TGTGCCAGCAGCTTAAATGTAAACTCTGGGGCCAACGTCCTGACTTTC	CASSLNVNSGANVLTF	-	TRBV7-3	TRBJ2-6	-
TGTGCCAGCAGTTACGGCCAGTTTAATTCACCCCTCCACTTT	CASSYGQFNSPLHF	-	TRBV6-6	TRBJ1-6	-
TGTGCCAGCAGTGAGGGGGGTATGGGAGATACGCAGTATTTT	CASSEGGMGDTQYF	-	TRBV25-1	TRBJ2-3	-
TGTGCCAGCAGCTTGGTCCGGGGACAGGAAGCTTTCTTT	CASSLVRGQEAFF	-	TRBV5-6	TRBJ1-1	TRBD1
TGTGCCAGCAGCTTAAGCACAGGGCCCAAGGGGACCGGGGAGCTGTTTTTT	CASSLSTGPKGTGELFF	few	TRBV7-9	TRBJ2-2	-
TGTGCCAGCTCACGGGGAGGAAACTCCTACGAGCAGTACTTC	CASSRGGNSYEQYF	-	TRBV18	TRBJ2-7	-
TGTGCCAGCAGCCTCACTAGCGGAAGCTCCTACGAGCAGTACTTC	CASSLTSGSSYEQYF	few	TRBV7-6	TRBJ2-7	TRBD2